The rows below give T cell receptor beta chains drawn from one sample of a study of radiation and T cells in renal cell carcinoma. Measured with immunoSEQ multiplex PCR; TCRdb has only the in-frame clones, and not every one. This sample has approximately 85,000 clones; about 88% occur once, and the top ten carry about 5.8%. Sequencing used blood, obtained from a patient whose treatment included radiotherapy and nephrectomy. The receptors originated from a woman in her sixties or seventies with renal cell carcinoma. CDR3s include the opening cysteine and the closing phenylalanine or tryptophan. The D gene is left open where the match is weak. Only part of the rows carry a size: once, few, many, or a class if the clone is expanded.

j_call v_call d_call clone_size cdr3_nt cdr3_aa
TRBJ1-2 TRBV19 . . TGTGCCAGTAGTATAGCCACGAGGGGCGCGCACTATGGCTACACCTTC CASSIATRGAHYGYTF
TRBJ1-1 TRBV7-9 . . TGTGCCAGCAGCTCACAGGGCCACACTGAAGCTTTCTTT CASSSQGHTEAFF
TRBJ1-1 TRBV7-3 . . TGTGCCAGCAGACCAGCGGCGGCCCCGAGCACTGAAGCTTTCTTT CASRPAAAPSTEAFF
TRBJ1-1 TRBV10-3 TRBD1 few TGTGCCATCAGTGGGACAGGGGAAGGGGCTTTCTTT CAISGTGEGAFF
TRBJ2-7 TRBV28 . . TGTGCCAGCAGTTTAGGGGGCAGCTACGAGCAGTACTTC CASSLGGSYEQYF
TRBJ1-2 TRBV2 . . TGTGCCAGCAGTGAGGGGACGACCGCTAACTATGGCTACACCTTC CASSEGTTANYGYTF
TRBJ1-2 TRBV9 . few TGTGCCAGCAGCGTAGAGGCGGGATCCTATGGCTACACCTTC CASSVEAGSYGYTF
TRBJ1-1 TRBV6-6 TRBD1 . TGTGCCAGCAGCACCGGGACAGGGGCAGGGGCTTTCTTT CASSTGTGAGAFF
TRBJ2-5 TRBV30 TRBD2 . TGTGCCTGGAGTGTTACTCGATCGACTAGCGGGACCCAAGAGACCCAGTACTTC CAWSVTRSTSGTQETQYF
TRBJ2-3 TRBV9 TRBD2 . TGTGCCAGCAGTCTTGGGACGCCGGGACTAGCGGGGTCAGATACGCAGTATTTT CASSLGTPGLAGSDTQYF
TRBJ1-2 TRBV30 . few TGTGCCTGGTGGGGGGGGCATGGCTACACCTTC CAWWGGHGYTF
TRBJ2-5 TRBV5-1 . . TGCGCCAGCAGCGACCCCCCCCCAGAGACCCAGTACTTC CASSDPPPETQYF
TRBJ2-3 TRBV18 TRBD2 . TGTGCCAGCTCATTCAGCGGGGGGCCCACAGATACGCAGTATTTT CASSFSGGPTDTQYF
TRBJ1-2 TRBV6-5 . . TGTGCCAGCAGTTACTCTCCCGGGGGGGACTATGGCTACACCTTC CASSYSPGGDYGYTF
TRBJ1-1 TRBV15 . few TGTGCCACCAGCAGAGGACAGACGCTGAACACTGAAGCTTTCTTT CATSRGQTLNTEAFF
TRBJ1-1 TRBV7-8 . . TGTGCCAGCAGCTTAGGAGCAGGGGCCGGGACTGAAGCTTTCTTT CASSLGAGAGTEAFF
TRBJ1-2 TRBV2 TRBD1 . TGTGCCAGCAGTTTCTCCGGGACAGCCCACGATTCTTATGGCTACACCTTC CASSFSGTAHDSYGYTF
TRBJ1-1 TRBV25-1 . . TGTGCCAGCAGTGAACCCGGTGCGCGGGGCGCTGAAGCTTTCTTT CASSEPGARGAEAFF
TRBJ2-3 TRBV6-5 TRBD2 . TGTGCCAGCAGTTCTAGCGGGGGGGCATCGGGAGATACGCAGTATTTT CASSSSGGASGDTQYF
TRBJ1-2 TRBV5-1 . once TGCGCCAGCAGCTCCGGGACGGACTTCTATGGCTACACCTTC CASSSGTDFYGYTF
TRBJ2-6 TRBV19 . . TGTGCCAGTAGCCTTTACTCGACCGGGGCCAACGTCCTGACTTTC CASSLYSTGANVLTF
TRBJ1-2 TRBV9 . . TGTGCCAGCAGCGTAGCTGCCTTATCGAGGTATGGCTACACCTTC CASSVAALSRYGYTF
TRBJ2-1 TRBV6-5 TRBD2 once TGTGCCAGCAGTTACCTAGCGGGGGGGTACAATGAGCAGTTCTTC CASSYLAGGYNEQFF
TRBJ1-3 TRBV6-1 . . TGTGCCAGCAGTAGGTCGGAGGGTCCTGGAAACACCATATATTTT CASSRSEGPGNTIYF
TRBJ1-4 TRBV4-1 . . TGCGCCAGCAGCCAAAGAACAACTAATGAAAAACTGTTTTTT CASSQRTTNEKLFF
TRBJ2-7 TRBV7-3 TRBD2 . TGTGCCAGCAGCTTCGAACTTCGCGGGGGGTCATACGAGCAGTACTTC CASSFELRGGSYEQYF
TRBJ1-1 TRBV27 TRBD1 . TGTGCCAGCAGTACAATACAGGGGATTGAAGCTTTCTTT CASSTIQGIEAFF
TRBJ1-2 TRBV6-1 . . TGTGCCAGCAGTGAAATGGCAGCGAATTATGGCTACACCTTC CASSEMAANYGYTF
TRBJ1-6 TRBV4-3 TRBD1 . TGCGCCAGCAGCCTCCTATCAGGGACAGGGATTGATTCACCCCTCCACTTT CASSLLSGTGIDSPLHF
TRBJ2-7 TRBV28 TRBD1 once TGTGCCAGCAGCCCCCCGGGACAGTCCTACGAGCAGTACTTC CASSPPGQSYEQYF
TRBJ2-3 TRBV15 . once TGTGCCACCAGCAGAGATGATACGCAGTATTTT CATSRDDTQYF
TRBJ2-1 TRBV14 . . TGTGCCAGCAGCCAAGTAGGCTCCTACAATGAGCAGTTCTTC CASSQVGSYNEQFF
TRBJ1-6 TRBV7-2 TRBD1 . TGTGCCAGCAGCTTAGGGGCCGGGACAGTCTCCTATAATTCACCCCTCCACTTT CASSLGAGTVSYNSPLHF
TRBJ2-7 TRBV6-1 . few TGTGCCAGCAGCCGAGGGAATTTCGAGCAGTACTTC CASSRGNFEQYF
TRBJ1-1 TRBV19 . . TGTGCCAGTAGCGACAGGTTGAACACTGAAGCTTTCTTT CASSDRLNTEAFF
TRBJ2-4 TRBV28 . . TGTGCCAGCACGGAGGGCAGTCCCGCAAAAAACATTCAGTACTTC CASTEGSPAKNIQYF
TRBJ1-5 TRBV27 TRBD1 . TGTGCCAGTGCCACCGGGACAGGGATTAATCAGCCCCAGCATTTT CASATGTGINQPQHF
TRBJ2-1 TRBV19 TRBD2 . TGTGCCAGTACCAAACAACTAGCGGGGCTTTACAATGAGCAGTTCTTC CASTKQLAGLYNEQFF
TRBJ2-7 TRBV9 . . TGTGCCAGCAGCGTAGGGGCGGTTAGCTCCTACGAGCAGTACTTC CASSVGAVSSYEQYF
TRBJ1-4 TRBV6-5 . . TGTGCCAGCAGCCACTCTGGGGGCGCTAATGAAAAACTGTTTTTT CASSHSGGANEKLFF
TRBJ1-1 TRBV9 . . TGTGCCAGCAGCCCGAGGGGGAAAGTGAACACTGAAGCTTTCTTT CASSPRGKVNTEAFF
TRBJ2-7 TRBV30 TRBD1 . TGTGCCTGGAGTGTGGGACAGGGGCCTTCCTACGAGCAGTACTTC CAWSVGQGPSYEQYF
TRBJ1-5 TRBV19 TRBD1 . TGTGCCAGTACAAGGACAGGGGACAATCAGCCCCAGCATTTT CASTRTGDNQPQHF
TRBJ1-1 TRBV28 TRBD1 . TGTGCCAGCAGACCGGGACAGTATATGGCTGAAGCTTTCTTT CASRPGQYMAEAFF
TRBJ1-5 TRBV28 . . TGTGCCAGCAGTTTAAAGCGGGGGCGAAGTCAGCCCCAGCATTTT CASSLKRGRSQPQHF
TRBJ1-2 TRBV19 TRBD1 . TGTGCCAGCCTATCCGGGACAGGGAGCTATGGCTACACCTTC CASLSGTGSYGYTF
TRBJ2-1 TRBV5-6 . . TGTGCCAGCAGCTTGGCAGGTACGGATGAGCAGTTCTTC CASSLAGTDEQFF
TRBJ2-5 TRBV13 TRBD1 . TGTGCCAGCAGCCCCGGGACAGGGAGAACTCAAGAGACCCAGTACTTC CASSPGTGRTQETQYF
TRBJ2-1 TRBV11-3 . . TGTGCCAGCAGCTTAGGGAGCTCCTACAATGAGCAGTTCTTC CASSLGSSYNEQFF
TRBJ2-5 TRBV2 TRBD2 . TGTGCCAGCAGTGATCTCGGGGGGGCCGGAGAGACCCAGTACTTC CASSDLGGAGETQYF
TRBJ2-2 TRBV5-1 . . TGCGCCAGCAGCTCGGGGAGCCCGAACACCGGGGAGCTGTTTTTT CASSSGSPNTGELFF
TRBJ2-3 TRBV2 . . TGTGCCAGCAGTGATCTAGGGCTTTCGGGTACGCAGTATTTT CASSDLGLSGTQYF
TRBJ1-6 TRBV7-9 TRBD1 few TGTGCCAGCACCCAGGGACAGTATAATTCACCCCTCCACTTT CASTQGQYNSPLHF